Below are 19 T cell receptor beta chains sequenced from a single sample in a study of response to subunit inactivated influenza vaccine. TCRdb re-derived calls from the RT-PCR reads in MiXCR, one entry per CDR3 protein. The sample yields roughly 700,000 distinct CDR3 sequences, around a sixth seen once. The material was PBMCs from blood, obtained 11 to 12 days after vaccination. Receptors were obtained from a man aged 50-60 years who received an inactivated influenza vaccine.

The chain couples TRBV11-2 to TRBJ1-6, with no clear D. V was pared by 1 base and J by 0 bases, with 7 bases between. This CDR3 has 16 residues. From germline, CDR1 is SGHAT and CDR2 FQNNGV. The CDR3 DNA reads TGTGCCAGCAGCTTAGCCCCGGGCTCCTATAATTCACCCCTCCACTTT. This gives the protein CASSLAPGSYNSPLHF.

This clonotype came up a few times. The gene calls are TRBV7-2 and TRBJ2-7, with D possibly TRBD1 on 5 matching bases. The CDR3 is 14 amino acids. Germline lookup yields CDR1 SGHTA and CDR2 FQGNSA. Trimming took off 2 bases at V and 2 bases at J, with 10 bases between the two ends. DNA for the CDR3: TGTGCCAGCAGCTTATCCCAGGGTCCCTACGAGCAGTACTTC. Residues: CASSLSQGPYEQYF.

This clonotype has just a few counts. The chain couples TRBV27 to TRBJ1-2, with unresolved D. There are 14 residues in the CDR3. Between the trimmed V and J ends, which lost 3 bases and 0 bases, there was a span of 8 bases. CDR1 MNHEY and CDR2 SMNVEV come from the germline V gene (reference sequence). The CDR3 protein is CASSLRRPNYGYTF. The CDR3 DNA reads TGTGCCAGCAGTTTGAGGCGACCTAACTATGGCTACACCTTC.

This clonotype occurred a few times. The chain is built from TRBV29-1 and TRBJ2-3; D is undetermined. This CDR3 region has 14 residues. Trimming shortened V by 7 bases and J by 0 bases, and 14 bases separated the two germline ends. CDR1 is SQVTM and CDR2 is ANQGSEA in the germline V gene. As DNA, the CDR3 is TGCAGCGCCCAACCTTCGCTTAGCACAGATACGCAGTATTTT. Its translation: CSAQPSLSTDTQYF.

This clonotype came up many times. The rearrangement links TRBV5-1 to TRBJ2-3; 8 bases are a match to TRBD1. After removal of 1 base from V and 3 bases from J, the junction contained 16 bases not matched to a gene. CDR3 length equals 19 residues. Per germline, CDR1 SGHRS and CDR2 YFSETQ. The CDR3 protein is CASSLPPISGQGRTDTQYF. The CDR3 DNA follows: TGCGCCAGCAGCTTGCCACCAATCTCCGGACAGGGCCGAACAGATACGCAGTATTTT.

In its sample, this clonotype was seen many times. In DNA, the CDR3 is TGCAGCGTTGGCGGTAGACTAGCGGGAGCCCCTGAGCAGTTCTTC. It specifies CSVGGRLAGAPEQFF. This chain connects TRBV29-1 to TRBJ2-1; 12 nucleotides agree with TRBD2. V lost 4 bases and J lost 9; bases outside the gene matches: 10. Germline V gene data show CDR1 as SQVTM and CDR2 as ANQGSEA. The CDR3 extends over 15 amino acids.

The chain is built from TRBV11-1 and TRBJ2-2; D remains unclear. The CDR3 covers 14 residues. Germline CDR1 reads SGHAT; CDR2 reads FQDESV (reference sequence). Trimming left V 7 bases short and J 0 bases short, with 9 bases between. As DNA, the CDR3 is TGTGCCAGCAAAGGTAGCCCGAACACCGGGGAGCTGTTTTTT. This gives the protein CASKGSPNTGELFF.

By proportion, this clonotype is medium-sized. The CDR3 loop reads CAISESIAGSGRYNEQFF. CDR3 sequence (DNA): TGTGCCATCAGTGAGTCGATAGCGGGCTCAGGACGCTACAATGAGCAGTTCTTC. This sequence joins TRBV10-3 and TRBJ2-1; 7 bases fit TRBD2. This CDR3 has 18 residues. The germline CDR1 and CDR2 sequences are ENHRY and SYGVKD. The V and J ends lost 0 bases and 3 bases, in that order; junction bases with no gene match: 11.

This chain connects TRBV29-1 to TRBJ1-4; D might be TRBD1 (5 bases). From germline, CDR1 is SQVTM and CDR2 ANQGSEA. CDR3 length: 12 residues. Between the trimmed V and J ends, which lost 6 bases and 3 bases, there was a span of 8 bases. The CDR3 DNA follows: TGCAGCGTGGTACAGGCTAATGAAAAACTGTTTTTT. It specifies CSVVQANEKLFF.

This clonotype showed up just a few times. The chain links TRBV6-2 or TRBV6-3 to TRBJ2-3; TRBD2 aligns across 11 bases. The CDR3 is 17 amino acids. With V trimmed by 0 bases and J by 5 bases, 7 bases remained unmatched. The germline V gene has CDR1 MNHEY and CDR2 SVGEGT. CDR3 coding DNA: TGTGCCAGCAGTTACTCGATGTCCCTAGCGGGAGGAGATACGCAGTATTTT. Its translation is CASSYSMSLAGGDTQYF.

This clonotype was detected only a few times. This rearrangement joins TRBV20-1 to TRBJ2-4; unclear D gene. This CDR3 has 14 residues. In germline, CDR1 is DFQATT, CDR2 SNEGSKA (reference sequence). Deletions cut 2 bases from V and 1 base from J, with 9 bases between. CDR3 nucleotides: TGCAGTGCTAGATTGGACGGGGCCAAAAACATTCAGTACTTC. Translating gives CSARLDGAKNIQYF.

The chain joins TRBV7-9 to TRBJ1-2; no firm D call. Per the germline V gene, CDR1 is SEHNR and CDR2 is FQNEAQ (reference sequence). The CDR3 runs 15 residues. Trimming took off 5 bases at V and 5 bases at J, with 18 bases between the two ends. In DNA form, the CDR3 reads TGTGCCAGCAGCCCCCCCATCCGAGTAGGGTATGGCTACACCTTC. Its protein product is CASSPPIRVGYGYTF.

This rearrangement joins TRBV15 to TRBJ2-1; 15 positions match TRBD2. Trimming at V came to 0 bases and at J to 9 bases, leaving 3 bases not matched to a gene. CDR3 length equals 16 residues. Germline CDR1 LNHNV, CDR2 YYDKDF (reference sequence). For the CDR3, the DNA is TGTGCCACCAGCAGAGATCGGACTAGCGGGAGGGCTGAGCAGTTCTTC. Amino acids: CATSRDRTSGRAEQFF.

This clonotype appeared a few times. V is TRBV5-1 and J is TRBJ2-6; D gene uncertain. V was pared by 6 bases and J by 0 bases, with 7 bases between. The germline V gene has CDR1 SGHRS and CDR2 YFSETQ. This CDR3 region has 14 residues. The CDR3 nucleotides read TGCGCCAGCACGTCGAGCTCTGGGGCCAACGTCCTGACTTTC. It translates to CASTSSSGANVLTF.

This clonotype was observed a few times. The J gene is TRBJ1-2, the V gene TRBV3-1; D ambiguous. Germline assignment: CDR1 LGHDT and CDR2 YNNKEL (reference sequence). V was clipped by 0 bases and J by 0 bases, with 11 bases between them. The CDR3 is 16 residues long. CDR3 sequence reads: CASSQEAIGTNYGYTF. Here the CDR3 DNA reads TGTGCCAGCAGCCAAGAAGCGATCGGGACTAACTATGGCTACACCTTC. Variable domain in full (rest from reference TRBV3-1 and TRBJ1-2): DTAVSQTPKYLVTQMGNDKSIKCEQNLGHDTMYWYKQDSKKFLKIMFSYNNKELIINETVPNRFSPKSPDKAHLNLHINSLELGDSAVYFCASSQEAIGTNYGYTFGSGTRLTVV.

This clonotype appeared a few times. This chain joins TRBV9 and TRBJ2-1; 7 nucleotides match TRBD2. V shed 4 bases, J shed 3 bases, and the junction held 7 bases outside the gene matches. CDR1 SGDLS and CDR2 YYNGEE come from the germline V gene. There are 15 residues in the CDR3. The CDR3 region is CASSPGGGVYNEQFF. CDR3 nucleotides: TGTGCCAGCAGCCCAGGCGGGGGAGTCTACAATGAGCAGTTCTTC.

The chain carries TRBV7-9 and TRBJ1-2; the D is unclear. V was pared by 1 base and J by 8 bases, with 8 bases between. The CDR3 covers 12 residues. Germline V gene lookup returns CDR1 SEHNR and CDR2 FQNEAQ (reference sequence). CDR3 protein: CASSLGPAGYTF. As DNA, the CDR3 is TGTGCCAGCAGCTTAGGTCCAGCAGGCTACACCTTC.

The gene calls are TRBV7-9 and TRBJ1-1, with 11 bases fitting TRBD1. In germline, CDR1 is SEHNR, CDR2 FQNEAQ (reference sequence). This CDR3 spans 12 amino acids. Trimming at V came to 6 bases and at J to 9 bases, leaving 3 bases not matched to a gene. The CDR3 loop reads CASRGTGGKAFF. The CDR3 DNA reads TGTGCCAGCAGAGGGACAGGGGGAAAAGCTTTCTTT.

The chain combines TRBV5-5 with TRBJ1-2, with TRBD1 identical over 9 bases. The germline V gene encodes CDR1 SGHKS and CDR2 YYEKEE (reference sequence). Trimming removed 3 bases from V and 0 bases from J; junction bases left unmatched: 3. This CDR3 contains 15 residues. CDR3 loop: CASSSGQGANYGYTF. Here the CDR3 DNA reads TGTGCCAGCAGCTCGGGACAGGGAGCTAACTATGGCTACACCTTC.